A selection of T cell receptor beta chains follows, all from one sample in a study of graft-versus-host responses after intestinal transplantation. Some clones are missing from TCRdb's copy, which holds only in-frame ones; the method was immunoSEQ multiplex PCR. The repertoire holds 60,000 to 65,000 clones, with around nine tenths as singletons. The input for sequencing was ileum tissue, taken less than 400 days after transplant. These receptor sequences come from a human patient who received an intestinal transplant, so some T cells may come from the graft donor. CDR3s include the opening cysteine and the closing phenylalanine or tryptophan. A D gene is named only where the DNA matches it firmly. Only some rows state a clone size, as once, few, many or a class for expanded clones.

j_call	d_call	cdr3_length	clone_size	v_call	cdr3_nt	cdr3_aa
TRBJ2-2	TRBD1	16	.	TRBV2	TGTGCCAGCAGAGTCAGGACAGGGCCCAACACCGGGGAGCTGTTTTTT	CASRVRTGPNTGELFF
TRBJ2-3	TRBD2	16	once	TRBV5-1	TGCGCCAGCAGCTTTATACAGCGGGAGGTCACAGATACGCAGTATTTT	CASSFIQREVTDTQYF
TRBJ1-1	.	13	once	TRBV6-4	TGTGCCAGCAGTGACTCGGACAACACTGAAGCTTTCTTT	CASSDSDNTEAFF
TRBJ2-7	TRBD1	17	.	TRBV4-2	TGTGCCAGCAGCCAACTCCTAACGGGACAGGGTGGCTACGAGCAGTACTTC	CASSQLLTGQGGYEQYF
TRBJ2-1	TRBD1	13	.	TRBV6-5	TGTGCCAGCAGTTACACCAGGGGGTATGAGCAGTTCTTC	CASSYTRGYEQFF
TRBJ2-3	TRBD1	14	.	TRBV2	TGTGCCAGCCTCCGAGACAGGGAGACAGATACGCAGTATTTT	CASLRDRETDTQYF
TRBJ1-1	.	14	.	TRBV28	TGTGCCAGCAGCCCCCTTAGGATTAACACTGAAGCTTTCTTT	CASSPLRINTEAFF
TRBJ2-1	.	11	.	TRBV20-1	TGCAGTGCTAGACGCACTAGTGAGCAGTTCTTC	CSARRTSEQFF
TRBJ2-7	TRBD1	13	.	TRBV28	TGTGCCAGCAGGTACAACAGGGGGCACGAGCAGTACTTC	CASRYNRGHEQYF
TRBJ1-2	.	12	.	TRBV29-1	TGCAGCGTTGCGCCGGATTTCTATGGCTACACCTTC	CSVAPDFYGYTF
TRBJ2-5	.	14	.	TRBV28	TGTGCCAGCAGCCTCGTGGGCCGAGGGGAGACCCAGTACTTC	CASSLVGRGETQYF
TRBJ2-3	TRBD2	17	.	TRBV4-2	TGTGCCAGCAGCCAAGATTCGGGAGGGCCGGCCACAGATACGCAGTATTTT	CASSQDSGGPATDTQYF
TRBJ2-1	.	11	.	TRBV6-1	TGTGCCAGCAGTCAACTTAATGAGCAGTTCTTC	CASSQLNEQFF
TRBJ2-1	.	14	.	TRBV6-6	TGTGCCAGCAGTATTTCAGGCTCCTACAATGAGCAGTTCTTC	CASSISGSYNEQFF
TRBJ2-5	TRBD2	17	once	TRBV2	TGTGCCAGCAGTGCTCCCCGACTAGCGGGAGGAGGGGAGACCCAGTACTTC	CASSAPRLAGGGETQYF
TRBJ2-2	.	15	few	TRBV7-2	TGTGCCAGCAGCTTAGGGGGATTTAACACCGGGGAGCTGTTTTTT	CASSLGGFNTGELFF
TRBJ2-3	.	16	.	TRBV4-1	TGCGCCAGCACGGGGGCCCTCGAGGCGGGCACAGATACGCAGTATTTT	CASTGALEAGTDTQYF
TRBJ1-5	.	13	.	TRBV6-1	TGTGCCAGCAGTGAACAGGAAAGGCAGCCCCAGCATTTT	CASSEQERQPQHF
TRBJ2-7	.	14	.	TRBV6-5	TGTGCCAGCCACTCGGCAGGGACAACCTACGAGCAGTACTTC	CASHSAGTTYEQYF
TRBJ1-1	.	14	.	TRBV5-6	TGTGCCAGCAGCTTGGGCGGAACGAACACTGAAGCTTTCTTT	CASSLGGTNTEAFF
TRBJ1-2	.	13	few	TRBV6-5	TGTGCCAGCAGTGAAGTGGCGAACTATGGCTACACCTTC	CASSEVANYGYTF
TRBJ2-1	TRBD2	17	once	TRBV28	TGTGCCAGCAGTCCCGACCTAGCGGGAGGGATTTACAATGAGCAGTTCTTC	CASSPDLAGGIYNEQFF
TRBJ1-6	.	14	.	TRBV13	TGTGCCAGCAGCTTATCCAGTTATAATTCACCCCTCCACTTT	CASSLSSYNSPLHF
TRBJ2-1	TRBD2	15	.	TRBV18	TGTGCCAGCTCACCACTAGCGGGGTACTACAATGAGCAGTTCTTC	CASSPLAGYYNEQFF
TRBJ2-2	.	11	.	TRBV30	TGTGCCTGGGGGTCTACCGGGGAGCTGTTTTTT	CAWGSTGELFF
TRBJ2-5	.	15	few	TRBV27	TGTGCCAGCAGTTCTCCCGGTAGCGGTCGGGAGACCCAGTACTTC	CASSSPGSGRETQYF
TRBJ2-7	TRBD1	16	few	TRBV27	TGTGCCAGCAGTTTAACCCCTACAGGGGTCTCCTACGAGCAGTACTTC	CASSLTPTGVSYEQYF
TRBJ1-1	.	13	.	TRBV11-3	TGTGCCAGCAGCTTACGAAGCAACACTGAAGCTTTCTTT	CASSLRSNTEAFF
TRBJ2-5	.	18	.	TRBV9	TGTGCCAGCAGCGTATCCATTCCGGGACCCAGCGTTCAAGAGACCCAGTACTTC	CASSVSIPGPSVQETQYF
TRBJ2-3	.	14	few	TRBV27	TGTGCCAGCAGTACCAGGGGACGCACAGATACGCAGTATTTT	CASSTRGRTDTQYF
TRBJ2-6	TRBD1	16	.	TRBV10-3	TGTGCCATCAGTGATTTGGACAGGGCTGGGGCCAACGTCCTGACTTTC	CAISDLDRAGANVLTF
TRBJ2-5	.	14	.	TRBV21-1	TGTGCCAGCCGGGACAGGGGAGGTGGACGAACCCAGTACTTC	CASRDRGGGRTQYF
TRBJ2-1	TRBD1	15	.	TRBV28	TGTGCCATATCGACGGGACAGGGGGCACTGGATGAGCAGTTCTTC	CAISTGQGALDEQFF
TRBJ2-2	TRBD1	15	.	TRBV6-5	TGCGCCAGCAGTTACTCGACAGGGCAATCCGGGGAGCTGTTTTTT	CASSYSTGQSGELFF
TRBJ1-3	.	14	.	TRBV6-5	TGTGCCAGCAGTTTAGTTGACTCTGGAAACACCATATATTTT	CASSLVDSGNTIYF
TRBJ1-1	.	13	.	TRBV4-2	TGTGCCAGCAGCCAAAGACAGAACACTGAAGCTTTCTTT	CASSQRQNTEAFF
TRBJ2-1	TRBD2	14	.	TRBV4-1	TGCGCCAGCAGCCAGGCCGGTTGGGGACTAGATGTGTTCTTC	CASSQAGWGLDVFF
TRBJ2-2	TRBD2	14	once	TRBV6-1	TGTGCCAGCCTACTAGCGGGAGGTCCCGGGGAGCTGTTTTTT	CASLLAGGPGELFF
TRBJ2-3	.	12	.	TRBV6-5	TGTGCCAGCAGCTCAGGGGCAGATACGCAGTATTTT	CASSSGADTQYF
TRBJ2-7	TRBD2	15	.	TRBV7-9	TGTGCCAGCAGCTTAGAAGGACTAGCCACCTACGAGCAGTACTTC	CASSLEGLATYEQYF
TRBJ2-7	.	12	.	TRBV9	TGTGCCAGCAGCGGACAGACCTACGAGCAGTACTTC	CASSGQTYEQYF
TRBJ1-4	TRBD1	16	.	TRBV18	TGTGCCAGCTCACCATCACCGGGACAGGAAGTAGAAAAACTGTTTTTT	CASSPSPGQEVEKLFF
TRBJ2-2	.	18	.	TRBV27	TGTGCCAGCAGTTTATTAGTATCAGGGGCGATGAACACCGGGGAGCTGTTTTTT	CASSLLVSGAMNTGELFF
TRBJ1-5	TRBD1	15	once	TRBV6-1	TGTGCCAGCAGACCTACAGGGGGCCAACCCCAGCCCCAGCATTTT	CASRPTGGQPQPQHF
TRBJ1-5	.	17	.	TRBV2	TGTGCCAGCAGTAAAAGTGCGAGTTTCTATAGCAATCAGCCCCAGCATTTT	CASSKSASFYSNQPQHF
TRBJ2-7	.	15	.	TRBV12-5	TGTGCTAGTGGATCAGACATTCGCCCTTCCTACGAGCAGTACTTC	CASGSDIRPSYEQYF
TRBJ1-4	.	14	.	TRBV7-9	TGTGCCAGCAGCTTAGCAGGGTCGTTTGAAAAACTGTTTTTT	CASSLAGSFEKLFF